Listed below are T cell receptor beta chains from one sample, sequenced in a study of T cell repertoires in cytomegalovirus infection. Each CDR3 protein is one row after TCRdb ran MiXCR on the reads. The table has more than 45,000 distinct CDR3 sequences, over 15% seen once; the top ten hold around 67%. These receptors lack a known antigen. The specimen was CD8+ T cells from cultured PBMCs, collected from culture after CMV antigen stimulation. These receptors all come from a human donor in good health (CMV status not recorded). Some clones in this sample may be carry-over from other donors' samples. Both conserved end residues are part of each CDR3. Fields, in order: clone size, D gene, J gene, V gene, CDR3 DNA, CDR3 protein. D genes are given only for firm matches. Clone size is stated in some rows and not others, as once, few, many or a class when expanded.

once | TRBD1 | TRBJ2-1 | TRBV7-2 | TGTGCCAGCAGTCGTTCGACAGGGTCTTCCTACAATGAGCAGTTCTTC | CASSRSTGSSYNEQFF
NA | NA | TRBJ1-2 | TRBV12-3/TRBV12-4 | TGTGCCAGCAGGGGTCGGCCTGCAGACGAAGGCTACACCTTC | CASRGRPADEGYTF
few | NA | TRBJ1-1 | TRBV11-2 | TGTGCCAGCAGCCTCACGAGGGCTCTTGAAGCTTTCTTT | CASSLTRALEAFF
NA | NA | TRBJ2-7 | TRBV15 | TGTGCCACCAGTGACAGGAGAAGCTCCTACGAGCAGTACTTC | CATSDRRSSYEQYF
few | TRBD2 | TRBJ2-2 | TRBV7-2 | TGTGCCAGCAGCTTTAAGGGAGGGCCCTCCACCGGGGAGCTGTTTTTT | CASSFKGGPSTGELFF
many | NA | TRBJ2-2 | TRBV5-4 | TGTGCCAGCAGCTTGGGGGGTGTCGGGGAGCTGTTTTTT | CASSLGGVGELFF
NA | TRBD2 | TRBJ2-3 | TRBV7-2 | TGTGCCAGCAGCTTAAGGCCTAGCGGGATAGAGGATACGCAGTATTTT | CASSLRPSGIEDTQYF
once | NA | TRBJ1-1 | TRBV19 | TGTGCCAGTAGTCCCCAGGGGATTGAAGCTTTCTTT | CASSPQGIEAFF
few | NA | TRBJ2-1 | TRBV27 | TGTGCCAGCAGTTTCCTCACGAGTGTAGAGCAGTTCTTC | CASSFLTSVEQFF
few | NA | TRBJ1-1 | TRBV12-3/TRBV12-4 | TGTGCCAGCAGCTGGAGGGTGGAAGCTTTCTTT | CASSWRVEAFF
once | TRBD2 | TRBJ2-5 | TRBV20-1 | TGCAGTGCTAGAGATCGGCCTAGCGGGGGCCGAGAGACCCAGTACTTC | CSARDRPSGGRETQYF
few | NA | TRBJ2-1 | TRBV7-4 | TGTGCCAGCAGCTTAGCTCAGACAGGTGACTACTACAATGAGCAGTTCTTC | CASSLAQTGDYYNEQFF
few | NA | TRBJ1-6 | TRBV6-2/TRBV6-3 | TGTGCCAGCAGTTGGGGGAGCGAACCCCTCCACTTT | CASSWGSEPLHF
NA | TRBD1 | TRBJ1-4 | TRBV5-6 | TGTGCCAGCAGCTTACCAGGGGGTGAAAAACTGTTTTTT | CASSLPGGEKLFF
NA | NA | TRBJ2-1 | TRBV6-2/TRBV6-3 | TGTGCCAGCAGTTACTCGACGGGAGAGCAGTTCTTC | CASSYSTGEQFF
few | NA | TRBJ1-2 | TRBV6-6 | TGTGCCAGCAGTTACTACGGTCGGGGGGATGGCTACACCTTC | CASSYYGRGDGYTF
NA | NA | TRBJ2-5 | TRBV12-3/TRBV12-4 | TGTGCCAGCAGCACTTCGATGGACCAGCACTTC | CASSTSMDQHF
NA | NA | TRBJ2-5 | TRBV6-2/TRBV6-3 | TGTGCCAGCAGTTACCCAGCGGAGGTTAGAGAGACCCAGTACTTC | CASSYPAEVRETQYF
few | TRBD2 | TRBJ2-2 | TRBV7-6 | TGTGCCAGCAGCTTACGGCGGGAGGGGTCCGGGGAGCTGTTTTTT | CASSLRREGSGELFF
NA | TRBD2 | TRBJ2-7 | TRBV20-1 | TGCAGTGCTAGAGGTACACTAGCGGGGTTCTACGAGCAGTACTTC | CSARGTLAGFYEQYF
NA | NA | TRBJ2-1 | TRBV20-1 | TGCAGTGCTAAAAATCTGGGTAGCTCCTACAATGAGCAGTTCTTC | CSAKNLGSSYNEQFF
NA | TRBD1 | TRBJ2-1 | TRBV27 | TGTGCCAGCAGCTGGGGGGACAGGGGGCGCGTTGAGCAGTTCTTC | CASSWGDRGRVEQFF
NA | NA | TRBJ2-2 | TRBV9 | TGTGCCAGCAGCGCAGGCGCCGGGGAGCTGTTTTTT | CASSAGAGELFF
few | NA | TRBJ1-2 | TRBV4-1 | TGCGCCAGCAGCCACCTCCCGGGAACCACAGGACCTAGTGGCTACACCTTC | CASSHLPGTTGPSGYTF
many | NA | TRBJ2-7 | TRBV10-3 | TGTGCCATCAACCAGGGGCTCTCCTACGAGCAGTACTTC | CAINQGLSYEQYF
few | NA | TRBJ2-7 | TRBV7-6 | TGTGCCAGCAGCTCTTGGGGATCACAGGGAGTTAGCGAGCAGTACTTC | CASSSWGSQGVSEQYF
NA | NA | TRBJ2-1 | TRBV27 | TGTGCCAGCAGTAAGGGAGGTGAGCAGTTCTTC | CASSKGGEQFF
NA | NA | TRBJ1-1 | TRBV13 | TGTGCCAGCAGCCCCTCTGGAAAGAACACTGAAGCTTTCTTT | CASSPSGKNTEAFF